A selection of T cell receptor beta chains follows, all from one sample in a study of blood T cell repertoires in COVID-19. Only in-frame clones appear in the TCRdb table, and some are missing; sequencing was by immunoSEQ multiplex PCR. The sample carries more than 400,000 clones, roughly 87% recorded once. Material: PBMCs or T cells enriched from blood (not recorded which). The origin of the receptors is a man aged 18 to 29 who had recovered from COVID-19. CDR3s include the opening cysteine and the closing phenylalanine or tryptophan. The order of the fields is D gene, V gene, clone size, J gene, CDR3 protein, CDR3 DNA. The D gene is left open where the match is weak. Clone size is stated in some rows and not others, as once, few, many or a class when expanded.

>NA|TRBV30|NA|TRBJ2-1
CAWSVQSYNEQFF
TGTGCCTGGAGTGTACAGAGCTACAATGAGCAGTTCTTC
>TRBD1|TRBV5-1|once|TRBJ2-7
CASSFTGTGGTEQYF
TGCGCCAGCAGCTTCACCGGGACAGGGGGTACCGAGCAGTACTTC
>TRBD1|TRBV10-1|NA|TRBJ1-1
CASKPGQGDTEAFF
TGCGCCAGCAAACCGGGACAGGGGGACACTGAAGCTTTCTTT
>TRBD1|TRBV7-8|NA|TRBJ2-3
CASSGGTGGRTDTQYF
TGTGCCAGCAGCGGGGGGACAGGGGGCCGGACAGATACGCAGTATTTT
>NA|TRBV7-9|once|TRBJ1-1
CASRLTGPGAFF
TGTGCCAGCAGGCTGACAGGTCCTGGGGCTTTCTTT
>TRBD1|TRBV5-1|NA|TRBJ1-4
CASSYGQGDLEKLFF
TGCGCCAGCAGCTATGGACAGGGGGACTTGGAAAAACTGTTTTTT
>NA|TRBV5-4|once|TRBJ1-2
CASSSGAIKNYGYTF
TGTGCCAGCAGCAGCGGGGCGATAAAAAACTATGGCTACACCTTC
>NA|TRBV27|NA|TRBJ2-1
CASSFFYPYNEQFF
TGTGCCAGCAGTTTTTTTTATCCCTACAATGAGCAGTTCTTC
>TRBD2|TRBV5-4|NA|TRBJ2-1
CASSLAGGNNEQFF
TGTGCCAGCAGCCTGGCGGGAGGGAACAATGAGCAGTTCTTC
>TRBD1|TRBV3-1/TRBV3-2|NA|TRBJ1-6
CASRLGGERSSPLHF
TGTGCCAGCAGACTAGGGGGCGAACGAAGTTCACCCCTCCACTTT
>TRBD1|TRBV19|NA|TRBJ1-5
CASKTGVESNQPQHF
TGTGCCAGTAAAACAGGGGTTGAGAGCAATCAGCCCCAGCATTTT
>TRBD1|TRBV7-6|once|TRBJ2-7
CASSKTQGAGQYF
TGTGCCAGCAGCAAAACACAGGGGGCTGGGCAGTACTTC
>NA|TRBV5-1|NA|TRBJ1-1
CASTLGQTNTEAFF
TGCGCCAGCACCCTCGGACAGACAAACACTGAAGCTTTCTTT
>TRBD1|TRBV6-5|few|TRBJ1-2
CAISQGDYGYTF
TGTGCCATCTCTCAGGGGGACTATGGCTACACCTTC
>NA|TRBV28|NA|TRBJ2-1
CASSFYPITRGDNEQFF
TGTGCCAGCAGTTTTTACCCTATAACTAGAGGAGACAATGAGCAGTTCTTC
>NA|TRBV19|few|TRBJ1-1
CASSTQGGTEAFF
TGTGCCAGTAGTACCCAGGGCGGAACTGAAGCTTTCTTT
>NA|TRBV5-1|NA|TRBJ2-5
CASSATGPETQYF
TGCGCCAGCAGCGCGACAGGTCCCGAGACCCAGTACTTC
>NA|TRBV19|once|TRBJ1-3
CASSILRDFSSGNTIYF
TGTGCCAGTAGTATACTACGGGATTTTTCCTCTGGAAACACCATATATTTT
>NA|TRBV9|NA|TRBJ1-4
CASSVDESEKLFF
TGTGCCAGCAGCGTAGATGAGAGTGAAAAACTGTTTTTT
>NA|TRBV6-1|NA|TRBJ1-6
CASSERGHTNSPLHF
TGTGCCAGCAGTGAGAGGGGACATACTAATTCACCCCTCCACTTT
>NA|TRBV28|NA|TRBJ2-7
CASRTGGGEQYF
TGTGCCAGCAGGACCGGTGGCGGGGAGCAGTACTTC
>TRBD1|TRBV7-3|once|TRBJ1-6
CASSLNGQDNSPLHF
TGTGCCAGCAGCTTAAACGGACAGGATAATTCACCCCTCCACTTT
>TRBD1|TRBV5-1|NA|TRBJ1-1
CASSLGTGGPATEAFF
TGCGCCAGCAGCTTGGGGACAGGGGGACCGGCGACTGAAGCTTTCTTT
>TRBD1|TRBV24-1|NA|TRBJ1-2
CATSDPGTGMDGYTF
TGTGCCACCAGTGACCCCGGGACAGGGATGGATGGCTACACCTTC
>NA|TRBV19|NA|TRBJ1-2
CASSTSGFDGYTF
TGTGCCAGTAGTACCTCAGGGTTTGATGGCTACACCTTC
>NA|TRBV7-6|NA|TRBJ2-2
CASSPSSTGELFF
TGTGCCAGCAGCCCTAGCTCGACCGGGGAGCTGTTTTTT
>NA|TRBV5-1|NA|TRBJ2-3
CASSLESRTSTDTQYF
TGCGCCAGCAGCTTGGAGTCTAGGACTAGCACAGATACGCAGTATTTT
>TRBD2|TRBV29-1|NA|TRBJ2-3
CSVEEAGGGTDTQYF
TGCAGCGTTGAAGAAGCGGGAGGGGGCACAGATACGCAGTATTTT
>TRBD1|TRBV27|once|TRBJ1-2
CASSRRTGGNYGYTF
TGTGCCAGCAGTCGGAGGACAGGGGGTAACTATGGCTACACCTTC
>TRBD1|TRBV11-2|NA|TRBJ2-1
CASSLSQGALNEQFF
TGTGCCAGCAGCTTATCACAGGGGGCCCTCAATGAGCAGTTCTTC
>NA|TRBV9|NA|TRBJ1-1
CASSVAPQLNTEAFF
TGTGCCAGCAGCGTAGCTCCACAGCTGAACACTGAAGCTTTCTTT
>NA|TRBV30|once|TRBJ2-5
CAWGPGVLGSETQYF
TGTGCCTGGGGTCCCGGGGTTTTGGGATCGGAGACCCAGTACTTC
>NA|TRBV20-1|NA|TRBJ1-2
CSARYSYGYTF
TGCAGTGCTAGGTACAGCTATGGTTACACCTTC
>NA|TRBV29-1|NA|TRBJ1-1
CSSTEDTEAFF
TGCAGCTCCACCGAGGACACTGAAGCTTTCTTT
>NA|TRBV5-4|NA|TRBJ1-3
CASSPRSGNTIYF
TGTGCCAGCAGCCCCCGCTCTGGAAACACCATATATTTT
>TRBD1|TRBV7-9|NA|TRBJ1-1
CASSPGQMNTEAFF
TGTGCCAGCAGCCCGGGACAGATGAACACTGAAGCTTTCTTT
>TRBD2|TRBV5-1|NA|TRBJ2-1
CASSLVAGGMNEQFF
TGCGCCAGCAGCTTGGTGGCGGGAGGGATGAATGAGCAGTTCTTC
>NA|TRBV7-9|NA|TRBJ2-1
CASSRQGTYNEQFF
TGTGCCAGCAGCCGTCAGGGGACCTACAATGAGCAGTTCTTC
>NA|TRBV18|NA|TRBJ1-1
CASSRGGYAEAFF
TGTGCCAGCTCACGAGGCGGTTACGCTGAAGCTTTCTTT